Listed below are T cell receptor beta chains from one sample, sequenced in a study of cytomegalovirus exposure and HLA in healthy donors. Generated by immunoSEQ multiplex PCR, the TCRdb table keeps only in-frame clones and is missing some. The sample totals roughly 120,000 clones. The sample consisted of PBMCs. These receptors all come from a man younger than 30 in good health and CMV-seronegative. CDR3s include the opening cysteine and the closing phenylalanine or tryptophan. Each record gives: CDR3 DNA, CDR3 protein, V gene, J gene, D gene. D genes are given only for firm matches.

TGTGCCAGTAGTATCGGGACAGGGAAATTCGCTGAAGCTTTCTTT	CASSIGTGKFAEAFF	TRBV19	TRBJ1-1	TRBD1
TGCGCCAGCAGCCCTCCGGGGGCTGAAGCTTTCTTT	CASSPPGAEAFF	TRBV5-1	TRBJ1-1	.
TGCGCCAGCAGCTCCGGACAGGTACAAGAGACCCAGTACTTC	CASSSGQVQETQYF	TRBV5-1	TRBJ2-5	TRBD1
TGTGCCAGTAGGAGCGGACAGGGTGATTCACCCCTCCACTTT	CASRSGQGDSPLHF	TRBV19	TRBJ1-6	TRBD1
TGTGCCAGCAGTCTGGGACAGGAGCAGTTCTTC	CASSLGQEQFF	TRBV28	TRBJ2-1	TRBD1
TGCGCCAGCAGCGCGGGACAGGGGTTTTTTGGCTACACCTTC	CASSAGQGFFGYTF	TRBV5-1	TRBJ1-2	TRBD1
TGTGCCTGGAGTCTAAGTGCAACTAATGAAAAACTGTTTTTT	CAWSLSATNEKLFF	TRBV30	TRBJ1-4	.
TGTGCCAGTAGTAAGGGGGACAAGTCCTACGAGCAGTACTTC	CASSKGDKSYEQYF	TRBV19	TRBJ2-7	.
TGTGCCAGCAGCCAAGAGGAACTAGCGGGAGGGTTAGGCTACAATGAGCAGTTCTTC	CASSQEELAGGLGYNEQFF	TRBV14	TRBJ2-1	TRBD2
TGTGCCTGGAGTGTTGAACAGCCACTTAACTATGGCTACACCTTC	CAWSVEQPLNYGYTF	TRBV30	TRBJ1-2	.
TGCGCCAGCAGCTTGCAGGGGGGCGAAACCGGGGAGCTGTTTTTT	CASSLQGGETGELFF	TRBV5-1	TRBJ2-2	.
TGTGCCAGCAGTGACGCCGGGACAGGGTCCCAGGGCGGCTACACCTTC	CASSDAGTGSQGGYTF	TRBV2	TRBJ1-2	TRBD1
TGCAGCGCTTACTCAACAGGGGGAGAGACCCAGTACTTC	CSAYSTGGETQYF	TRBV29-1	TRBJ2-5	TRBD1
TGTGCCGGCGAGGGACAGGGCTCCTACGAGCAGTACTTC	CAGEGQGSYEQYF	TRBV2	TRBJ2-7	TRBD1
TGCAGTGCTAGTGCGGGGGCAGGGGCTTTCTTT	CSASAGAGAFF	TRBV20-1	TRBJ1-1	.
TGTGCCTCCGGTTGGGGCGGGGGCACCGGGGAGCTGTTTTTT	CASGWGGGTGELFF	TRBV10-3	TRBJ2-2	TRBD2
TGTGCCAGCAGTGGACAGGGGATTAGCAATCAGCCCCAGCATTTT	CASSGQGISNQPQHF	TRBV6-1	TRBJ1-5	TRBD1
TGTGCCAGCAGCTTAGCTTCAGGTACGCGGGGAACAGCTTTCTTT	CASSLASGTRGTAFF	TRBV7-2	TRBJ1-1	.
TGTGCCAGCAGCGCGGATCCTAGTCCCACAGATACGCAGTATTTT	CASSADPSPTDTQYF	TRBV9	TRBJ2-3	.
TGCGCCAGCAGCTTGGCCCCGGGACAGTATCAGCCCCAGCATTTT	CASSLAPGQYQPQHF	TRBV5-1	TRBJ1-5	TRBD1
TGTGCCACCAGTACGAAGCACGAGCAGTACTTC	CATSTKHEQYF	TRBV15	TRBJ2-7	.
TGTGCCAGCTCACCCAGGACAGAGACCTACGAGCAGTACTTC	CASSPRTETYEQYF	TRBV18	TRBJ2-7	.
TGTGCCAGCAGCTTGGCGGGGGGACAGGGGGCTACCTACGAGCAGTACTTC	CASSLAGGQGATYEQYF	TRBV5-6	TRBJ2-7	TRBD1
TGTGCCAGCAGCGGAACAGATTCTAACTATGGCTACACCTTC	CASSGTDSNYGYTF	TRBV11-2	TRBJ1-2	.
TGTGCCAGCAGCAAGCACCGAAATAGCAATCAGCCCCAGCATTTT	CASSKHRNSNQPQHF	TRBV6-5	TRBJ1-5	.
TGTGCCAGCAGCGACACAGGGACTGGGGCCAACGTCCTGACTTTC	CASSDTGTGANVLTF	TRBV25-1	TRBJ2-6	.
TGTGCCAGTAGGGGGGGGTATCAGCCCCAGCATTTT	CASRGGYQPQHF	TRBV19	TRBJ1-5	.
TGTGCCAGCAGCTTGTGGGGGTCGTCCGGGAGGTATGGCTACACCTTC	CASSLWGSSGRYGYTF	TRBV5-6	TRBJ1-2	.
TGTGCCAGCAGCCAAGATGGGCAGGGTGCGAATTCACCCCTCCACTTT	CASSQDGQGANSPLHF	TRBV4-2	TRBJ1-6	.
TGTGCCAGCAGCTTAGAGACAGACACTGAAGCTTTCTTT	CASSLETDTEAFF	TRBV7-9	TRBJ1-1	.
TGTGCCTGGGTGGGAAGGGAAGGAGGGCCCTACGAGCAGTACTTC	CAWVGREGGPYEQYF	TRBV30	TRBJ2-7	.
TGCGCCAGCAGCCCGGTAGGGACTATGGATCAAGAGACCCAGTACTTC	CASSPVGTMDQETQYF	TRBV10-1	TRBJ2-5	TRBD2
TGTGCCAGTAGTGCACACAACAGGAGGGGGACAGGGACCTACGAGCAGTACTTC	CASSAHNRRGTGTYEQYF	TRBV19	TRBJ2-7	TRBD1
TGTGCCAGCAGTAAAGGGAGTCAATGGCAGCCCCAGCATTTT	CASSKGSQWQPQHF	TRBV2	TRBJ1-5	.
TGTGCCAGTAGTTTCACCGGGACAGGAGTTGAAGCTTTCTTT	CASSFTGTGVEAFF	TRBV19	TRBJ1-1	TRBD1
TGTGCCATCCGGACAGGGGGCAAGAACGAGCAGTACTTC	CAIRTGGKNEQYF	TRBV10-3	TRBJ2-7	TRBD1
TGTGCCAGTAGTATAAGCGGGAGAGGATCCTACGAGCAGTACTTC	CASSISGRGSYEQYF	TRBV19	TRBJ2-7	TRBD2
TGTGCCAGCAGTGAACTTCTGAGCGGACCGTACAATGAGCAGTTCTTC	CASSELLSGPYNEQFF	TRBV6-1	TRBJ2-1	.
TGCGCCAGCAGCTGGGGGACCGCTAAGGGGGCTAACTATGGCTACACCTTC	CASSWGTAKGANYGYTF	TRBV5-1	TRBJ1-2	.
TGTGCCAGCAGTGAATGGGGGGAGGTAAACGAGCAGTACTTC	CASSEWGEVNEQYF	TRBV6-1	TRBJ2-7	.
TGCGCCAGCAGCCACCAATACGAGCAGTACTTC	CASSHQYEQYF	TRBV4-1	TRBJ2-7	.
TGCGCCAGCAGCTTACAGGGGGAAGATACGCAGTATTTT	CASSLQGEDTQYF	TRBV5-1	TRBJ2-3	TRBD1
TGTGCCAGCAGTTACGCGGGACAGCTCAATGAGCAGTTCTTC	CASSYAGQLNEQFF	TRBV6-5	TRBJ2-1	.
TGTGCCAGCAGCCCACAGGGAAGGAGCTCCTATAATTCACCCCTCCACTTT	CASSPQGRSSYNSPLHF	TRBV5-5	TRBJ1-6	.
TGTGCCAGCAGCTTCGGGACAGGGGGCCAGACGCTTTCCTACGAGCAGTACTTC	CASSFGTGGQTLSYEQYF	TRBV5-4	TRBJ2-7	TRBD1
TGTGCCAGCAGCCCAGTTACCACTGGAAACACCATATATTTT	CASSPVTTGNTIYF	TRBV7-9	TRBJ1-3	.
TGTGCCAGCAGCGCCCTCCTTAGCGGCTCGGAGTACAATGAGCAGTTCTTC	CASSALLSGSEYNEQFF	TRBV9	TRBJ2-1	.
TGTGCCAGCAGTGAAGTCAGGAATGAAAAACTGTTTTTT	CASSEVRNEKLFF	TRBV6-1	TRBJ1-4	.
TGTGCCAGCAAGGTCGGCAGGGGGGAGACAGATACGCAGTATTTT	CASKVGRGETDTQYF	TRBV6-1	TRBJ2-3	.
TGTGCCAGCAGCGAGGGAGGGGCCAGCTACGAGCAGTACTTC	CASSEGGASYEQYF	TRBV9	TRBJ2-7	TRBD2
TGTGCCAGCAATGGGGACAGGGGATTTGTCTATAATTCACCCCTCCACTTT	CASNGDRGFVYNSPLHF	TRBV25-1	TRBJ1-6	TRBD1
TGCGCCAGCAGCTGGGGACTAGGAGAGCAGTTCTTC	CASSWGLGEQFF	TRBV5-1	TRBJ2-1	TRBD2
TGTGCCTGGAGTGGCGGGACAGGAGACAATCAGCCCCAGCATTTT	CAWSGGTGDNQPQHF	TRBV30	TRBJ1-5	TRBD1
TGTGCCAGCAGCTTAGGGGACTACACCACAGATACGCAGTATTTT	CASSLGDYTTDTQYF	TRBV7-9	TRBJ2-3	TRBD2
TGTGCCAGCAGTGAAGGAGGCAGATACGAGCAGTACTTC	CASSEGGRYEQYF	TRBV2	TRBJ2-7	.
TGTGCCAGCTCACTCACCCGGGGGGGCAGCTCCTACAATGAGCAGTTCTTC	CASSLTRGGSSYNEQFF	TRBV18	TRBJ2-1	TRBD2
TGTGCCAGTAGTATAGTACTAGCGGAGGCCTACGAGCAGTACTTC	CASSIVLAEAYEQYF	TRBV19	TRBJ2-7	TRBD2
TGTGCCAGCAGCCAAGTTCCAGGGGGCTTGAACACTGAAGCTTTCTTT	CASSQVPGGLNTEAFF	TRBV14	TRBJ1-1	TRBD1
TGTGCCAGCAGGGAGCGGGAGAGTCGATACAATGAGCAGTTCTTC	CASRERESRYNEQFF	TRBV27	TRBJ2-1	TRBD2